This TCR beta chain was profiled in a study of T cell changes during pregnancy in multiple sclerosis. The CDR3 covers 16 residues. Trimming pared 2 bases from V and 2 bases from J, leaving 16 bases between. Germline V gene lookup returns CDR1 LNHDA and CDR2 SQIVND (reference sequence). Clones were read by immunoSEQ multiplex PCR, and TCRdb kept only the in-frame ones, dropping some. In the table there are under 35,000 clones, 75% to 90% of which are singletons. This clone showed up just once. The receptor comes from a female donor with multiple sclerosis, enrolled in a pregnancy study. The sample in question was CD8+ T cells from peripheral blood mononuclear cells, obtained in the second trimester of pregnancy. The V and J genes are TRBV19 and TRBJ2-7, with TRBD1 as a possible D gene (6 bases). As DNA, the CDR3 is TGTGCCAGTAGTATATCATCCTGGGACATACCCTACGAGCAGTACTTC. Encoded protein: CASSISSWDIPYEQYF.